The 2 T cell receptor beta chains below come from one sample, sequenced in a study of blood T cells in healthy people across ages. Primers used in a second PCR of about 7 to 11 cycles were a sample-barcoded 5' primer and a J-beta primer mix. TCRdb used MiXCR to reprocess the 5' RACE reads, holding one entry per CDR3 protein. The top ten clones hold about 4% of a sample with about 1.5 million distinct CDR3 sequences, 35% to 45% of them seen once. The specimen sequenced was blood. The origin of the receptors is a woman under 30 in good health.

CDR3 sequence: CASSYSTRVRRANTEAFF. The CDR3, as DNA: TGTGCCAGCAGTTACTCGACCCGGGTTCGCAGGGCAAACACTGAAGCTTTCTTT. This chain joins TRBV6-2 or TRBV6-3 and TRBJ1-1; perhaps TRBD1 as D (5 bases). Germline assignment: CDR1 MNHEY and CDR2 SVGEGT. The CDR3 consists of 18 residues. V lost 0 bases, J lost 2 bases, and 19 bases lay in between.

V gene TRBV27 combines with J gene TRBJ2-5; D may be TRBD1 (6 bases). The V end was cut by 5 bases, the J end by 11 bases, with 18 bases between. Germline CDR1 reads MNHEY; CDR2 reads SMNVEV (reference sequence). This CDR3 region has 13 residues. The CDR3 spells CASSTVQGSEQYF. The DNA of the CDR3 is TGTGCCAGCAGTACGGTACAGGGAAGTGAGCAGTACTTC.